A few counts support the clone carrying this T cell receptor beta chain. What it binds is unknown. This CDR3 spans 16 amino acids. The J segment lost 5 bases and the V segment lost 4 bases, leaving 11 bases of the junction unmatched. Germline CDR1 and CDR2: SGDLS and YYNGEE. These data belong to a study of identical twins. Broader study findings: Conclusions were drawn cross-sectionally by statistical analysis, without following the same donors. There was an excess of low generation probability in the out-of-frame alpha sequences that twins shared.

TCRdb reprocessed the 5' RACE reads via MiXCR and lists one record per CDR3 protein. The sample has approximately 350,000 distinct CDR3 sequences, about 12% seen once. The data also belong to a second study, concerning yellow fever vaccine responses in identical twins. That work states: Vaccine T cell responses of twins reportedly seemed partly convergent and partly personalized.

Sequenced sample: CD8+ T cells sorted from blood. V and J are TRBV9 and TRBJ2-1, with 8 bases aligning to TRBD1. The sequence came from a woman younger than 35 in good health. CDR3 protein: CASSLGGRGLDNEQFF. CDR3 DNA sequence: TGTGCCAGCAGCCTAGGGGGCAGGGGGCTCGACAATGAGCAGTTCTTC.